Included here is one T cell receptor beta chain sequence, with context. The specificity of this receptor is unknown. Base qualities are not at hand, and no much larger clone is one base apart. The library was generated by RACE. This sample was sequenced with a NextSeq 500. During library preparation, unique molecular identifiers were attached to individual cDNA molecules so that TCRs could be counted quantitatively and reproducibly. For every blood RNA sample, sequencing covered both the TCR alpha and TCR beta chains. The study's own analysis went as follows. A median of approximately 96,000 TCRs per sample was observed, with a range of about 20,000 to 750,000. The Decombinator software suite was used to annotate V, J and CDR3 in the TCR reads. For the PS versus PT1 abundance plots, all samples were subsampled to the same number of TCRs (28,000). Expanded TCRs were defined as absent before sensitization and observed at least eight times at the 2-week time point. TCRdb redid the processing of the public reads, applying fastp at Q25 and MiXCR, and retained in-frame beta chains. Every distinct CDR3 protein forms one entry, paired with its most common genes and DNA. What appears here as the V and J calls and clone size reflects TCRdb's work, not the paper's. The sample yields around 190,000 distinct CDR3 sequences; under 25% were counted once. In total, the top ten clones hold under 7.5% of the sample.

This sample was included in a study of human T cells and chemical hapten exposure (dated by TCRdb to 2020 to 2022). Study-wide context: For sensitization, 2% DPC in acetone was applied to a roughly 2 cm by roughly 2 cm area of upper inner arm skin. Patch testing was performed on the upper back with Finn chambers containing 0.01% DPC, and the patch tests were scored after 6 days according to International Contact Dermatitis Research Group standards. For TCR sequencing, blood came from 25 to 35 alopecia patients at anywhere from one to four time points (pre-sensitization, 2, 6 and 24 weeks). Patients additionally received weekly therapeutic DPC doses to the scalp throughout the roughly 25-week study period. In alopecia patients, the study followed how the peripheral blood TCR repertoire changed in vivo over primary and secondary sensitization to diphenylcyclopropenone (DPC), a hapten. Blood was sampled from patients pre-sensitization (week 0) and at 2, 6 and about 24 weeks after DPC sensitization. The patient cohort, mostly female, included alopecia areata with under or over 50% scalp involvement, alopecia totalis and alopecia universalis. The libraries were sequenced as a pool, and the TCR yield per sample differed mostly because of small variations in library volumes within the pool.

What this sample's time point label stands for: patch test 1, 2 weeks after DPC sensitization. The sample's treatment or condition label is to be understood as: therapeutic diphenylcyclopropenone sensitization with weekly scalp DPC. At every patch-test visit, the blood draw took place before the patch test was put on. To be eligible, patients had to be aged 18 to 70, diagnosed with alopecia and judged suitable for DPC therapy, while pregnant patients were excluded. Total RNA was extracted from unfractionated whole blood collected in Tempus Blood RNA tubes. Study-wide conclusions, independent of this receptor: Expanded TCRs formed significantly more large CDR3 similarity clusters than pre-sensitization or healthy control sets, consistent with antigen-driven responses. DPC sensitization did not change the number of TCRs with a frequency above 1 in 1000, and there was no evidence of changes in global repertoire structure. Repeated subsampling changed both the strength of the expansion versus patch-test correlation and the threshold at which that correlation became significant. The number of PT1 expanded TCRs positively correlated with patch test score, significant at thresholds 8, 16 and 32 but not 4. All patients had alopecia, a presumed autoimmune disease, so their immune response might differ from that of healthy individuals.

Deletion took 2 bases off V and 6 bases off J, with a span of 12 bases between the germline ends. The CDR3 goes from the cysteine to the phenylalanine over 13 residues. The CDR3 DNA has 39 bases and is translated from base 1. CDR1 and CDR2, looked up from the germline V gene, are SGHRS and YFSETQ. The clonotype originates from a woman aged 45-65 years with alopecia areata. Some clones in this sample may be carry-over from other donors' samples. Sequencing was performed on whole blood, taken in connection with sensitization to the hapten diphenylcyclopropenone (DPC). The rearrangement combines TRBV5-1 with TRBJ2-7; D gene: possibly TRBD1, on 6 matching bases. The encoded CDR3 is CASSFSGVSEQYF. In nucleotides, the sequence is TGCGCCAGCAGCTTTTCAGGGGTCAGCGAGCAGTACTTC.